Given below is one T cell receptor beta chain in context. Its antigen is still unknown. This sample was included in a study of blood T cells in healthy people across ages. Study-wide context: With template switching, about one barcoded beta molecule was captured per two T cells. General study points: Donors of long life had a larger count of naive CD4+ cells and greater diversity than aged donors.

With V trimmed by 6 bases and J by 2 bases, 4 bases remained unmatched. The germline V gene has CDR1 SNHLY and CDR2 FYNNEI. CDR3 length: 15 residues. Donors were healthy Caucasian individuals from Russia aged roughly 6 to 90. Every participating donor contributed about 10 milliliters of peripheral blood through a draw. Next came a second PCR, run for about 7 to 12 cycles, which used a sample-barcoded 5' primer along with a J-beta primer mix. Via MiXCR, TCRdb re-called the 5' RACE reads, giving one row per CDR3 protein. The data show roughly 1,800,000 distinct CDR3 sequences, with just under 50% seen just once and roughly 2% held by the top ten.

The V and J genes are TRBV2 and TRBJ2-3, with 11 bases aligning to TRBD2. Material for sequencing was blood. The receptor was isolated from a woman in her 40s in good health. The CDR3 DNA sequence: TGTGCCAGCAGGGGACTAGCGGATGTCACAGATACGCAGTATTTT. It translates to CASRGLADVTDTQYF.